This TCR beta chain was profiled in a study of PD-1 blockade in mismatch repair-deficient tumors. Whole-study results and caveats: Rapid post-treatment expansion, then contraction, generally preceding radiologic response, marked tumor-resident clones.

Mismatch repair deficiency was confirmed in all patients, by PCR or immunohistochemistry. Three pembrolizumab responders had their TCRs sequenced. Assay used: immunoSEQ multiplex PCR; TCRdb lists only in-frame clones, some missing. The sample consists of 120,000 or so clones, about 88% of them appearing once. Worth noting for this clone: Antigen unknown.

The input for sequencing was peripheral blood, taken 44 weeks after starting pembrolizumab. The clonotype was recovered from an adult with mismatch repair-deficient cancer.

The CDR3 sequence: CASSLVQEMTYEQYF. For the CDR3, the DNA is TGTGCCAGCAGCTTAGTGCAGGAAATGACCTACGAGCAGTACTTC. This rearrangement joins TRBV7-9 to TRBJ2-7; D is unresolved. Between the trimmed V and J ends, which lost 1 base and 2 bases, there was a span of 12 bases. Germline CDR1 and CDR2: SEHNR and FQNEAQ (reference sequence). The CDR3 spans 15 residues.